This TCR beta chain was captured by sequencing in a study of cytomegalovirus exposure and HLA in healthy donors. General observations from the study: TCR beta V- and J-gene trimming was later associated with a missense DCLRE1C variant. Specificity of three CMV-associated chains for CMV antigens was verified in vitro.

Researchers ran the PCR with 60 Vbeta and 13 Jbeta primers. Profiling relied on immunoSEQ multiplex PCR, and the TCRdb table lists in-frame clones only, not all of them. The data show 150,000 to 200,000 clones, with over 60% seen just once and around 1% held by the top ten. On this clone itself: Its antigen is still unknown.

Germline V gene data show CDR1 as LGHNA and CDR2 as YSLEER. The V gene end was trimmed by 0 bases and the J gene end by 3 bases; junction bases not matched to a gene: 2. The CDR3 extends over 15 amino acids. The origin of this receptor is a woman between 40 and 55 years old in good health and CMV-seronegative. V usage is TRBV4-3 and J usage is TRBJ1-3; 7 nucleotides align to TRBD1. Material for sequencing was PBMCs. The CDR3 here is CASSQDHRGGNTIYF. CDR3 bases: TGCGCCAGCAGCCAAGACCACAGGGGTGGAAACACCATATATTTT.